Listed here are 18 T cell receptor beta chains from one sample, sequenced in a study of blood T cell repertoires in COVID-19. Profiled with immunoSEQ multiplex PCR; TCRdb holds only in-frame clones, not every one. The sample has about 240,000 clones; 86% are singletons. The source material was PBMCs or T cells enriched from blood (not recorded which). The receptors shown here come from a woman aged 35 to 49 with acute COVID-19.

The CDR3 is CASSAASGKGNEQFF. Here the CDR3 DNA reads TGTGCCAGCAGTGCGGCTAGCGGGAAAGGGAATGAGCAGTTCTTC. The rearrangement uses TRBV25-1 and TRBJ2-1; 9 nucleotides agree with TRBD2. The CDR3 consists of 15 residues. Germline CDR1 is MGHDK and CDR2 is SYGVNS. V shed 4 bases, J shed 7 bases, and the junction held 8 bases outside the gene matches.

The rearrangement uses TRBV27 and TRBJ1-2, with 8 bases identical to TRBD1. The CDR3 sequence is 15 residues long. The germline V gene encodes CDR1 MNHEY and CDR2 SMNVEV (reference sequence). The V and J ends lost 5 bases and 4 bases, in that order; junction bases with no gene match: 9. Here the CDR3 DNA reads TGTGCCAGCAGTGGGGCGTCAGGGGGCACCTATGGCTACACCTTC. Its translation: CASSGASGGTYGYTF.

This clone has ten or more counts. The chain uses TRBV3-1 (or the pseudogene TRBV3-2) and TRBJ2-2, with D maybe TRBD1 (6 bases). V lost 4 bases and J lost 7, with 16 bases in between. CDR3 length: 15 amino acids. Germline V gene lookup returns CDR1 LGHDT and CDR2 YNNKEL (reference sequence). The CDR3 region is CASSPRVGAGGELFF. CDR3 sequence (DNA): TGTGCCAGCAGCCCCCGGGTGGGGGCGGGCGGGGAGCTGTTTTTT.

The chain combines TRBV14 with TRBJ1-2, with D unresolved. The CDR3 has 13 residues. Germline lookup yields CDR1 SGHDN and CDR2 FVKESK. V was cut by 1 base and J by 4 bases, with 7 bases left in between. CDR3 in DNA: TGTGCCAGCAGCCAAGGTTCGGTCTATGGCTACACCTTC. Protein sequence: CASSQGSVYGYTF.

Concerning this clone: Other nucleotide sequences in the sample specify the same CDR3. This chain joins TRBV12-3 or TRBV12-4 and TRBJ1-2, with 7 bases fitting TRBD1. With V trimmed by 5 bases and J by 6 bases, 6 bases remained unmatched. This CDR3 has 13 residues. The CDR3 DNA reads TGTGCCAGCAGTCTGAACAGGGGACATGGCTACACCTTC. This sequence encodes CASSLNRGHGYTF.

CDR3 protein: CASSPDSKRSHSYEQYF. In nucleotides, the CDR3 is TGTGCCAGCTCACCCGATTCCAAGCGGAGCCACTCCTACGAGCAGTACTTC. The V call is TRBV18, the J call TRBJ2-7; D possibly corresponds to TRBD2 (5 bases). CDR1 is KGHSH and CDR2 is LQKENI in the germline V gene. The CDR3 loop spans 17 amino acids. With 3 bases removed from V and 0 bases from J, the gap between germline ends came to 18 bases.

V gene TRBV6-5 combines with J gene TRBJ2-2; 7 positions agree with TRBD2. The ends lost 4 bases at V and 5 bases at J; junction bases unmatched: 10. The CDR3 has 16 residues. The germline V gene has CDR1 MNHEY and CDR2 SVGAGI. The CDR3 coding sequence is TGTGCCAGCAGTTCCCCCTCCGCGGGAGATACCGGGGAGCTGTTTTTT. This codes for CASSSPSAGDTGELFF.

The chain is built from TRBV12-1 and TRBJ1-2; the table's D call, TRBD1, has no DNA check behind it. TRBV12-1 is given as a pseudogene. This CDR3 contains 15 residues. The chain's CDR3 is CASSFRGQGKEGYTF. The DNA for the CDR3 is TGTGCCAGCAGCTTTCGGGGACAGGGGAAGGAGGGCTACACCTTC.

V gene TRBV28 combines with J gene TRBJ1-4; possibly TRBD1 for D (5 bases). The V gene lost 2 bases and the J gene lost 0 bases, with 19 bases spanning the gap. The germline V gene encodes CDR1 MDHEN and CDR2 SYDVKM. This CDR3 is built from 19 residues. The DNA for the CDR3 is TGTGCCAGCAGTTTAGGGATTTATGGGGCCGGCCCAACTAATGAAAAACTGTTTTTT. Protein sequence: CASSLGIYGAGPTNEKLFF.

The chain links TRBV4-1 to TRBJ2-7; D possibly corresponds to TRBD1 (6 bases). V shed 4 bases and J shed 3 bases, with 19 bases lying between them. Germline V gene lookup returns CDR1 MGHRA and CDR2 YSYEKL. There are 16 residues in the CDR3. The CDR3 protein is CASSLVPAPGVYEQYF. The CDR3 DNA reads TGCGCCAGCAGCCTGGTACCAGCGCCAGGGGTCTACGAGCAGTACTTC.

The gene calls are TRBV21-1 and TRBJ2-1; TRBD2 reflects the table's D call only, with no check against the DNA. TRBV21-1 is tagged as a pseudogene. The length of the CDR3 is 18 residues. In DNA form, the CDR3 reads TGTGCCAGCAGCAAATCTGCGGGAGGTACCGGCTCCTACAATGAGCAGTTCTTC. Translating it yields CASSKSAGGTGSYNEQFF.

The CDR3 sequence: CASSEWLAVSYNEQFF. The DNA for the CDR3 is TGTGCCAGCAGTGAATGGCTAGCGGTTTCCTACAATGAGCAGTTCTTC. The chain has TRBV2 and TRBJ2-1; TRBD2 agrees at 7 bases. The V segment lost 2 bases and the J segment 1 base; nucleotides outside the gene matches: 5. Germline V lookup: CDR1 SNHLY, CDR2 FYNNEI. The CDR3 covers 16 residues.

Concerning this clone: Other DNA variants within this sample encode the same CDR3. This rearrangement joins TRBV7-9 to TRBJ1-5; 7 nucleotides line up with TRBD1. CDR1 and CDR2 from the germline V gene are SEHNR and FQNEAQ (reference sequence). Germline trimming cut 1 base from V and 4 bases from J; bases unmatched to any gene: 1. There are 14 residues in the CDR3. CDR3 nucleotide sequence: TGTGCCAGCAGCTTAGGACAGGGAAATCAGCCCCAGCATTTT. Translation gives CASSLGQGNQPQHF.

CDR3 loop: CASSGTGANEKLFF. CDR3 nucleotides: TGTGCCAGCAGCGGGACAGGGGCTAATGAAAAACTGTTTTTT. The chain carries TRBV7-9 and TRBJ1-4, with 10 bases matching TRBD1. With V trimmed by 5 bases and J by 3 bases, 0 bases remained unmatched. Germline CDR1 SEHNR, CDR2 FQNEAQ (reference sequence). The CDR3 consists of 14 residues.

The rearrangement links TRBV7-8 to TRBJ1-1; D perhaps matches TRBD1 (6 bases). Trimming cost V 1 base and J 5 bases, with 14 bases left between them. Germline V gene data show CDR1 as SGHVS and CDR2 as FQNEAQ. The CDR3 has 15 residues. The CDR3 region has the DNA TGTGCCAGCAGCTTAGTTCAGGGGCCGGGGACTGAAGCTTTCTTT. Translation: CASSLVQGPGTEAFF.

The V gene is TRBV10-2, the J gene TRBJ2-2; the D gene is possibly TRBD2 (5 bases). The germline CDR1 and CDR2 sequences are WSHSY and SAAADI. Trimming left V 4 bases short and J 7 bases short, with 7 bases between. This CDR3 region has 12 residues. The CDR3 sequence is CASSGGFGELFF. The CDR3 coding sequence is TGCGCCAGCAGTGGCGGGTTCGGGGAGCTGTTTTTT.

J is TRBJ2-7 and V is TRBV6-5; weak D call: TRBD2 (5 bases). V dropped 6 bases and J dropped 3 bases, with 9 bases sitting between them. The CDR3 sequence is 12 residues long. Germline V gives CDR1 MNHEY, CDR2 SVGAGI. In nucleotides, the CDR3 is TGTGCCAGCAGGGGCGGGTACTACGAGCAGTACTTC. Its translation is CASRGGYYEQYF.

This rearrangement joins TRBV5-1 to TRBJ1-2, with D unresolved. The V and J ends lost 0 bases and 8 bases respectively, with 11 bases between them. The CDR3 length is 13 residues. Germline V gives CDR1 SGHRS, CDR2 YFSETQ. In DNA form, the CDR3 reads TGCGCCAGCAGCTTGGACGGCCGGGGAGGCTACACCTTC. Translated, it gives CASSLDGRGGYTF.